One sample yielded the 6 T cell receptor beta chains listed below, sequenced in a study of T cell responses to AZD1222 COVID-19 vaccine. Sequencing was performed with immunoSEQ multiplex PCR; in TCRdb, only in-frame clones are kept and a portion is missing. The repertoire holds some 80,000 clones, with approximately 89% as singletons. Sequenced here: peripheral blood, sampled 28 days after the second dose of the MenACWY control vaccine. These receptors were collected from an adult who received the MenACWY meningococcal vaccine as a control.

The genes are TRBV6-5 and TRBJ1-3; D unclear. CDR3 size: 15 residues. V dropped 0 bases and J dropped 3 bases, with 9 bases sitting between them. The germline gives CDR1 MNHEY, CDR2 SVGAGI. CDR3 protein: CASSYSIGNGNTIYF. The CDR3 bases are TGTGCCAGCAGTTACTCGATTGGTAATGGAAACACCATATATTTT.

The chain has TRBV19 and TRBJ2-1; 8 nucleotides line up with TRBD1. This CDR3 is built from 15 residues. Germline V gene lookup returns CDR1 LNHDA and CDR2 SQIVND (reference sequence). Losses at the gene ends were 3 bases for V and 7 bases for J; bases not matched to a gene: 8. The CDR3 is CASSIDRGSGNEQFF. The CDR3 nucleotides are TGTGCCAGTAGTATTGACAGGGGCTCTGGGAATGAGCAGTTCTTC.

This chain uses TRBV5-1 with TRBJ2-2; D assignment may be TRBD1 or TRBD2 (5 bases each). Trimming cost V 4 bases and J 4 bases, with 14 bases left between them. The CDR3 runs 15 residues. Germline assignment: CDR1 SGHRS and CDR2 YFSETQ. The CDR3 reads CASSLSGPPTGELFF. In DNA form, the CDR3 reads TGCGCCAGCAGCCTATCGGGACCCCCCACCGGGGAGCTGTTTTTT.

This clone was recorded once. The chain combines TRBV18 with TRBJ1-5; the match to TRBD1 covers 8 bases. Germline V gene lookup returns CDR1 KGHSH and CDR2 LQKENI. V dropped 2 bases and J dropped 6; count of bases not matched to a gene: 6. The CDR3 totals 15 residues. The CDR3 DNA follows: TGTGCCAGCTCACCAGTAACAGGGGGAGGTCAGCCCCAGCATTTT. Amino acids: CASSPVTGGGQPQHF. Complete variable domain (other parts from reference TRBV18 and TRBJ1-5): NAGVMQNPRHLVRRRGQEARLRCSPMKGHSHVYWYRQLPEEGLKFMVYLQKENIIDESGMPKERFSAEFPKEGPSILRIQQVVRGDSAAYFCASSPVTGGGQPQHFGDGTRLSIL.

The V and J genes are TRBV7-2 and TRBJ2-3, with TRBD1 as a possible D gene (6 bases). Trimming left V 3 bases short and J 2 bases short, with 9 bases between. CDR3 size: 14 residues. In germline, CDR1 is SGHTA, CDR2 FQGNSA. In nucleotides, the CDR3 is TGTGCCAGCAGCTTCCGGGACACCACAGATACGCAGTATTTT. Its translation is CASSFRDTTDTQYF.

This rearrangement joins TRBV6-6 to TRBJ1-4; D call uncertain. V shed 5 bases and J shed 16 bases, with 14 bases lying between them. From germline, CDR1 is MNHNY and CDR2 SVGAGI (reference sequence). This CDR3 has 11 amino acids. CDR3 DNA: TGTGCCAGCAGTATGGACGGCCCTCCGTTTTTT. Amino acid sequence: CASSMDGPPFF.